The present T cell receptor (beta chain) was sequenced within a study of cytomegalovirus exposure and HLA in healthy donors. At the level of the study: Inside one of the first data releases sat about 85 million unique TCRs taken from HLA-typed donors.

Germline V lookup: CDR1 MNHNS, CDR2 SASEGT. The CDR3 runs to 16 residues. V shed 2 bases and J shed 1 base, with 14 bases lying between them. Primers included in the PCR were 60 Vbeta and 13 Jbeta primers. Profiling relied on immunoSEQ multiplex PCR, and the TCRdb table lists in-frame clones only, not all of them. This sample has fewer than 250,000 clones, with 87% found just once. The chain uses TRBV6-1 and TRBJ2-5, with D maybe TRBD2 (6 bases). Source material: PBMCs. The source is a man aged 25 to 40 in good health and CMV-seronegative. CDR3 sequence (DNA): TGTGCCAGCAGTGAATCCGTGACTAGGATCCAAGAGACCCAGTACTTC. Amino acid sequence: CASSESVTRIQETQYF.